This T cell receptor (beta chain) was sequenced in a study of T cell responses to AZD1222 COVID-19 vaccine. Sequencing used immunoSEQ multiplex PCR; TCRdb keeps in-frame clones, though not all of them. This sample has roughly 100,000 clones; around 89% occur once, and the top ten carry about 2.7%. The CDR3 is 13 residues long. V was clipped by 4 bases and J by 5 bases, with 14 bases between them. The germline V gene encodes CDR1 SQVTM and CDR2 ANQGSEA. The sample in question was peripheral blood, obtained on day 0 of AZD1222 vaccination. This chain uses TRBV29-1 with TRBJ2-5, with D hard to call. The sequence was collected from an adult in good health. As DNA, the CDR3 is TGCAGCGTTGCTTTCGCTCCTGGGGAGACCCAGTACTTC. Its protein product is CSVAFAPGETQYF.